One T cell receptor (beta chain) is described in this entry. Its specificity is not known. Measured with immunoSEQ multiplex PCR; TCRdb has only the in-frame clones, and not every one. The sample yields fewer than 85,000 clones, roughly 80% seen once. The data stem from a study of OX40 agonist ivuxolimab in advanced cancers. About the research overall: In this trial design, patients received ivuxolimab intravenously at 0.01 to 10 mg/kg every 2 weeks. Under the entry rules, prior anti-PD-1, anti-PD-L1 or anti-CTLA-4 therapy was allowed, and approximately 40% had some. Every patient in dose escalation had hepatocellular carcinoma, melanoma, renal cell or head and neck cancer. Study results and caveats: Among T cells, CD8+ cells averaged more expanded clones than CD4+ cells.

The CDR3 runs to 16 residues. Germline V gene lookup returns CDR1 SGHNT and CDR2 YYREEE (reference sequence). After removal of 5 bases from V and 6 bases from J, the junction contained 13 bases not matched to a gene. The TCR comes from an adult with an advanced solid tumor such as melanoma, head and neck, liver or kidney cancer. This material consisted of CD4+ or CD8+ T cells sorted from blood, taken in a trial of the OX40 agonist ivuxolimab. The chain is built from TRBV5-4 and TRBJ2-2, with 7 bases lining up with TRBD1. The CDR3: CASSFFDRESPGELFF. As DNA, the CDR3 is TGTGCCAGCAGTTTTTTTGACAGGGAGAGTCCCGGGGAGCTGTTTTTT.